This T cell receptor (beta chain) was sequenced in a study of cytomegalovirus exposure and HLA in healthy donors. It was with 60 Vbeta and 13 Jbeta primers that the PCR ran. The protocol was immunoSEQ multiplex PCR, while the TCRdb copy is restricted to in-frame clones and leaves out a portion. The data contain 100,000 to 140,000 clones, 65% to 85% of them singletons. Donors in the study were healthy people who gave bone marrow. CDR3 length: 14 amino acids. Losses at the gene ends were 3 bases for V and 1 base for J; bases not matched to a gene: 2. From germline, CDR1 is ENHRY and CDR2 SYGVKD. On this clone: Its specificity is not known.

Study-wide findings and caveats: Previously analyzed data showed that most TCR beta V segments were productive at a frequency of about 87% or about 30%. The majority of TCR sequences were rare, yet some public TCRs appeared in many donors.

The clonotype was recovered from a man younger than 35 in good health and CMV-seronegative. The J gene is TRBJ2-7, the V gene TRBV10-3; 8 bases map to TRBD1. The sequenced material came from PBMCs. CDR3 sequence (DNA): TGTGCCATCAGTGACCGGGACAGGTCCTACGAGCAGTACTTC. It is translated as CAISDRDRSYEQYF.